Presented here are 28 T cell receptor beta chains from one specimen sequenced in a study of T cells in Graves' hyperthyroidism and ophthalmopathy. Researchers took RNA transcripts and amplified the TCR beta CDR3 regions from them. HTBI primers were employed in a first-round RT-PCR of the TCR CDR3. TCRdb re-called the multiplex PCR reads with MiXCR, one entry per CDR3 protein. The repertoire consists of hundreds of thousands of distinct CDR3 sequences, with about a sixth occurring once and the leading ten covering around 3.5%. The sequenced sample consisted of blood. The source is a woman between 40 and 50 years old with Graves' ophthalmopathy.

This clonotype was observed many times. This chain links TRBV30 with TRBJ2-1; a possible D gene is TRBD1 (6 bases). CDR1 is GTSNPN, CDR2 SVGIG, per germline (reference sequence). Trimming cost V 8 bases and J 6 bases, with 14 bases left between them. This CDR3 has 12 residues. For the CDR3, the DNA is TGTGCCGGAAACAGGGTTTTCAATGAGCAGTTCTTC. Protein product: CAGNRVFNEQFF.

This clonotype has a handful of counts. The chain employs TRBV6-1 and TRBJ2-2; the D gene is possibly TRBD1 (7 bases). CDR3 size: 16 residues. Germline lookup yields CDR1 MNHNS and CDR2 SASEGT. Trimming removed 7 bases from V and 2 bases from J, with 17 bases in between. CDR3 in amino acids: CASKEGAGDNTGELFF. CDR3 in DNA: TGTGCCAGCAAGGAGGGGGCAGGGGATAACACCGGGGAGCTGTTTTTT.

The J gene is TRBJ2-3, the V gene TRBV20-1, with TRBD2 identical over 8 bases. The CDR3 is 13 amino acids. Germline loops: CDR1 DFQATT, CDR2 SNEGSKA (reference sequence). With 1 base clipped from V and 6 bases from J, the junction kept 3 bases outside the gene matches. The CDR3 DNA reads TGCAGTGCTAGAGGTCGACTAGCGGATACGCAGTATTTT. It translates to CSARGRLADTQYF.

In this sample, this clonotype turned up many times. This chain uses TRBV11-2 with TRBJ2-7, with TRBD1 identical over 11 bases. Germline V lookup: CDR1 SGHAT, CDR2 FQNNGV. The CDR3 spans 16 residues. Unmatched junction bases numbered 14, after V lost 6 bases and J lost 7 bases. The CDR3 DNA is TGTGCCAGCAGACCTCTAGCGGGACAGGGGGTTAGAGAGCAGTACTTC. Translated: CASRPLAGQGVREQYF.

This clonotype was detected ten times or more. V gene TRBV27 combines with J gene TRBJ1-1; 10 nucleotides line up with TRBD1. CDR1 and CDR2 from the germline V gene are MNHEY and SMNVEV (reference sequence). The J segment lost 1 base and the V segment lost 7 bases, leaving 18 bases of the junction unmatched. This CDR3 has 19 residues. The CDR3 sequence is CASIPMGQGRFGSNTEAFF. The DNA of the CDR3 is TGTGCCAGCATCCCTATGGGACAGGGGAGGTTTGGATCGAACACTGAAGCTTTCTTT.

This chain connects TRBV20-1 to TRBJ2-3, with D hard to call. Germline CDR1 and CDR2: DFQATT and SNEGSKA (reference sequence). Trimming left V 8 bases short and J 6 bases short, with 18 bases between. The CDR3 consists of 13 residues. This CDR3 reads CSPSAQPLDTQYF. The CDR3 coding sequence is TGCAGTCCCAGCGCCCAACCCCTGGATACGCAGTATTTT.

This clonotype was seen at least ten times. This sequence joins TRBV5-1 and TRBJ2-3, with D unclear. V was cut by 1 base and J by 5 bases, with 8 bases left in between. CDR3 size: 13 residues. CDR1 and CDR2 from the germline V gene are SGHRS and YFSETQ. In nucleotides, the CDR3 is TGCGCCAGCAGCTTGTTGGATAGAGATACGCAGTATTTT. Protein product: CASSLLDRDTQYF.

This clonotype turned up a few times. J is TRBJ2-2 and V is TRBV5-8; perhaps TRBD1 as D (5 bases). V was trimmed by 1 base and J by 4 bases, leaving 11 bases between them. The CDR3 runs 15 residues. The germline V gene encodes CDR1 SGHTS and CDR2 YDEGEE. The CDR3 loop reads CASSLLQGSTGELFF. For the CDR3, the DNA is TGTGCCAGCAGCTTGTTGCAGGGTAGCACCGGGGAGCTGTTTTTT.

The chain uses TRBV20-1 and TRBJ2-5; 12 nucleotides align to TRBD2. Germline V gene lookup returns CDR1 DFQATT and CDR2 SNEGSKA (reference sequence). V gave up 7 bases and J gave up 5 bases; unmatched junction bases: 8. There are 14 residues in the CDR3. The DNA of the CDR3 is TGCAGTGTCCTAGCGGGGGGGCCTGGTGAGACCCAGTACTTC. Protein product: CSVLAGGPGETQYF.

This clonotype was observed many times. The V gene is TRBV7-9, the J gene TRBJ2-7; 7 nucleotides line up with TRBD2. The CDR3 has 12 amino acids. CDR1 and CDR2 (germline): SEHNR, FQNEAQ (reference sequence). The ends lost 2 bases at V and 5 bases at J; junction bases unmatched: 0. CDR3 coding DNA: TGTGCCAGCAGCTTAACTAGCGACGAGCAGTACTTC. This codes for CASSLTSDEQYF.

This clonotype was detected a few times. This rearrangement joins TRBV5-4 to TRBJ1-2; 8 bases map to TRBD1. The V gene end was trimmed by 0 bases and the J gene end by 1 base; junction bases not matched to a gene: 2. CDR1 and CDR2 from the germline V gene are SGHNT and YYREEE (reference sequence). The CDR3 is made up of 15 amino acids. The CDR3 bases are TGTGCCAGCAGCTTGGGGGGACAGGTTAACTATGGCTACACCTTC. It codes for CASSLGGQVNYGYTF.

This clonotype was seen a handful of times. The genes are TRBV12-3 or TRBV12-4 and TRBJ1-1; 8 bases fit TRBD1. V shed 8 bases, J shed 4 bases, and the junction held 6 bases outside the gene matches. This CDR3 is 13 amino acids long. The CDR3 protein is CASLFTGGTEAFF. The CDR3 coding sequence is TGTGCCAGCTTATTCACAGGGGGCACTGAAGCTTTCTTT.

This clonotype was seen ten or more times. V is TRBV7-9 and J is TRBJ2-1; TRBD2 agrees at 13 bases. Germline V CDR1 and CDR2: SEHNR, FQNEAQ (reference sequence). V trimming: 1 base; J trimming: 4 bases; junction bases outside the gene matches: 10. The CDR3 covers 19 residues. CDR3 loop: CASSLGRVGTSGMYNEQFF. CDR3 in DNA: TGTGCCAGCAGCTTAGGACGGGTAGGGACTAGCGGGATGTACAATGAGCAGTTCTTC.

The rearrangement uses TRBV20-1 and TRBJ2-1; 8 bases are shared with TRBD1. V was clipped by 6 bases and J by 1 base; unmatched bases: 17. Germline CDR1 DFQATT, CDR2 SNEGSKA (reference sequence). The CDR3 contains 18 residues. Here the CDR3 reads CSAPGGRGRVGSYNEQFF. CDR3 DNA sequence: TGCAGTGCCCCAGGCGGCAGGGGGCGGGTGGGGTCCTACAATGAGCAGTTCTTC.

This clonotype was detected ten times or more. This rearrangement joins TRBV2 to TRBJ1-4, with D maybe TRBD1 (5 bases). The V and J ends lost 3 bases and 3 bases respectively, with 11 bases between them. CDR1 and CDR2 (germline): SNHLY, FYNNEI. The CDR3 totals 15 residues. The CDR3 DNA reads TGTGCCAGCAGTGATACAGGAACTTCTAATGAAAAACTGTTTTTT. Translation gives CASSDTGTSNEKLFF.

Ten or more counts support this clonotype. V gene TRBV12-3 or TRBV12-4 combines with J gene TRBJ1-1; tentatively, D is TRBD1 (5 bases). This CDR3 has 14 amino acids. V lost 3 bases to trimming and J lost 3 bases, with 11 bases between them. CDR3 DNA sequence: TGTGCCAGCAGTTTTACCAGGGTTGACACTGAAGCTTTCTTT. It encodes CASSFTRVDTEAFF.

The chain links TRBV3-1 to TRBJ2-7; D is uncertain. There are 13 residues in the CDR3. V lost 4 bases and J lost 7, with 14 bases in between. Germline loops: CDR1 LGHDT, CDR2 YNNKEL (reference sequence). The CDR3: CASSPPGLGEQYF. DNA for the CDR3: TGTGCCAGCAGCCCTCCGGGCCTAGGTGAGCAGTACTTC.

Many counts were recorded for this clonotype. The chain links TRBV20-1 to TRBJ2-3; D not resolved. Germline values: CDR1 DFQATT, CDR2 SNEGSKA (reference sequence). V was cut by 3 bases and J by 3 bases, with 13 bases left in between. This CDR3 comprises 14 residues. The CDR3 DNA is TGCAGTGCTAGTATGCCTCGTGGGACAGATACGCAGTATTTT. This codes for CSASMPRGTDTQYF.

This clonotype occurred many times. The DNA for the CDR3 is TGTGCCAGCAGCCAACACAGGGATACTGAAGCTTTCTTT. Translated: CASSQHRDTEAFF. The V call is TRBV3-1, the J call TRBJ1-1; D is perhaps TRBD1 (6 bases). The CDR3 loop spans 13 amino acids. Trimming removed 2 bases at V and 5 bases at J, with 9 bases between. CDR1 LGHDT and CDR2 YNNKEL come from the germline V gene (reference sequence).

This clonotype was seen more than once but under ten times. The chain uses TRBV19 and TRBJ2-5; D ambiguous. This CDR3 has 14 residues. V shed 3 bases and J shed 0 bases, with 8 bases lying between them. The germline gives CDR1 LNHDA, CDR2 SQIVND (reference sequence). CDR3 sequence: CASSMSQNQETQYF. The CDR3 nucleotides read TGTGCCAGTAGTATGTCGCAGAACCAAGAGACCCAGTACTTC.

The table lists this clonotype with many counts. The chain links TRBV11-3 to TRBJ2-3, with D maybe TRBD1 (5 bases). CDR1 is SGHNT and CDR2 is YENEEA in the germline V gene. V lost 3 bases, J lost 6 bases, and 10 bases lay in between. CDR3 length: 13 residues. The CDR3 spells CASSFAGYDTQYF. In nucleotides, the CDR3 is TGTGCCAGCAGCTTCGCAGGGTACGATACGCAGTATTTT.

This rearrangement joins TRBV30 to TRBJ1-5, with 10 bases identical to TRBD1. Germline V lookup: CDR1 GTSNPN, CDR2 SVGIG (reference sequence). The V segment lost 5 bases and the J segment 5 bases; nucleotides outside the gene matches: 9. There are 15 residues in the CDR3. The CDR3 DNA reads as TGTGCCTGGGACACGGGGACAGGGGTGGATCAGCCCCAGCATTTT. It codes for CAWDTGTGVDQPQHF. Variable domain in full (rest from reference TRBV30 and TRBJ1-5): SQTIHQWPATLVQPVGSPLSLECTVEGTSNPNLYWYRQAAGRGLQLLFYSVGIGQISSEVPQNLSASRPQDRQFILSSKKLLLSDSGFYLCAWDTGTGVDQPQHFGDGTRLSIL.

This clonotype was recorded at least ten times. The V gene is TRBV28, the J gene TRBJ2-7; D assignment may be TRBD1 or TRBD2 (5 bases each). Germline V lookup: CDR1 MDHEN, CDR2 SYDVKM. The CDR3 is 16 residues long. The V gene lost 6 bases and the J gene lost 1 base, with 19 bases spanning the gap. This CDR3 is CASSPAGLAGSYEQYF. Here the CDR3 DNA reads TGTGCCAGCAGCCCGGCGGGTCTGGCAGGGTCCTACGAGCAGTACTTC.

Ten or more counts support this clonotype. A junction end diverges from the germline sequence, so it may reflect a read error. The J gene is TRBJ1-2, the V gene TRBV6-5, with D perhaps TRBD1 (6 bases). This CDR3 region has 14 residues. CDR1 MNHEY and CDR2 SVGAGI come from the germline V gene. This CDR3 reads CASSDSTGPTGYTF. For the CDR3, the DNA is TGTGCCAGCAGTGACTCGACAGGCCCCACGGGCTACACCTTC.

This chain connects TRBV5-1 to TRBJ2-5, with D uncertain. The germline V and J ends were trimmed by 0 bases and 4 bases, with 13 bases remaining between them. CDR3 length equals 15 residues. CDR1 and CDR2 (germline): SGHRS, YFSETQ. The CDR3 DNA is TGCGCCAGCAGCTTGGGGGGATATACGGGAGAGACCCAGTACTTC. Protein: CASSLGGYTGETQYF.

This sequence joins TRBV7-2 and TRBJ2-7; 8 bases are a match to TRBD2. V trimming: 4 bases; J trimming: 3 bases; junction bases outside the gene matches: 5. The CDR3 contains 14 residues. Germline CDR1 and CDR2: SGHTA and FQGNSA. This CDR3 reads CASSSGLGNYEQYF. Here the CDR3 DNA reads TGTGCCAGCAGCTCGGGACTAGGGAACTACGAGCAGTACTTC.

The V gene is TRBV7-8, the J gene TRBJ2-4; possibly TRBD1 for D (6 bases). The CDR3 loop spans 17 amino acids. V gave up 5 bases and J gave up 6 bases, with 23 bases separating them. Germline CDR1 SGHVS, CDR2 FQNEAQ. Here the CDR3 DNA reads TGTGCCAGCAGCCCTCGCCGGGCCCAGGGGACCATAAACATTCAGTACTTC. Its protein is CASSPRRAQGTINIQYF. The complete variable domain, with remaining parts taken from reference TRBV7-8 and TRBJ2-4, reads GAGVSQSPRYKVAKRGQDVALRCDPISGHVSLFWYQQALGQGPEFLTYFQNEAQLDKSGLPSDRFFAERPEGSVSTLKIQRTQQEDSAVYLCASSPRRAQGTINIQYFGAGTRLSVL.

This clonotype was seen only a few times. This may arise from a read error, as a much more abundant clone is one base away. The rearrangement joins TRBV10-3 to TRBJ1-6; TRBD1 matches 8 bases. The CDR3 length is 13 residues. Germline assignment: CDR1 ENHRY and CDR2 SYGVKD. The CDR3 DNA reads TGTGCCGCCGGGACAGGATTTTATTCAACCCTCCACTTT. The encoded protein is CAAGTGFYSTLHF.